These 4 T cell receptor beta chains were all obtained from the same sample, sequenced in a study of CD4 and CD8 cells across lung adenocarcinoma regions. TCRdb independently ran MiXCR on the PCR reads; one entry per CDR3 protein. The sample lists tens of thousands of distinct CDR3 sequences; 50% were seen once. The sample was CD8+ T cells from the center of a lung tumor. These receptors originate from a male donor with lung adenocarcinoma. The CD4 and CD8 labels of this study may be unreliable.

V is TRBV10-2 and J is TRBJ2-5, with a weak D call TRBD2 (7 bases). Trimming cost V 3 bases and J 1 base, with 15 bases left between them. Looked up from germline, CDR1 is WSHSY and CDR2 is SAAADI. The CDR3 is made up of 16 amino acids. CDR3 protein: CASSEHGLGGQETQYF. CDR3 nucleotides: TGCGCCAGCAGTGAACACGGACTAGGGGGCCAAGAGACCCAGTACTTC.

Ten or more counts support this clonotype. Since a much larger clone is just one base distant, this may be a read error. The chain carries TRBV6-1 and TRBJ2-1; no clear D. The end of the DNA fits TRBJ2-7 better, so the J call may be wrong. Germline V gene sequence: CDR1 MNHNS, CDR2 SASEGT. This CDR3 comprises 12 residues. CDR3 in DNA: TGTGCCAGCAGTGACTACCACAATGAGCAGTACTTC. Amino acid sequence: CASSDYHNEQYF.

This clonotype was seen only a few times. The chain couples TRBV4-1 to TRBJ2-5; D is perhaps TRBD1 (5 bases). Trimming pared 4 bases from V and 4 bases from J, leaving 16 bases between. This CDR3 comprises 15 residues. CDR1 and CDR2 from the germline V gene are MGHRA and YSYEKL. CDR3 sequence (DNA): TGCGCCAGCAGCCCAGAAGGGGATCCCCGAGAGACCCAGTACTTC. Protein product: CASSPEGDPRETQYF.

This clonotype was counted ten times or more. The chain is built from TRBV9 and TRBJ2-3; possibly TRBD1 for D (6 bases). The V and J ends lost 4 bases and 0 bases respectively, with 12 bases between them. From germline, CDR1 is SGDLS and CDR2 YYNGEE. The CDR3 totals 15 residues. This CDR3 is CASSYLGGSTDTQYF. Written as DNA, the CDR3 is TGTGCCAGCAGCTATCTAGGGGGAAGCACAGATACGCAGTATTTT.